This T cell receptor (beta chain) was obtained from a study of blood T cell repertoires in COVID-19. For the study at large: The United States, Italy and Spain were the sources of the acute and convalescent COVID-19 samples.

TCRdb's table, derived via immunoSEQ multiplex PCR, lists solely in-frame clones and lacks some. The table includes about 180,000 clones, 79% detected once. Trimming cost V 7 bases and J 7 bases, with 25 bases left between them. Germline CDR1 reads SNHLY; CDR2 reads FYNNEI. This CDR3 contains 16 residues. Sequenced material: peripheral blood. This TCR came from a woman aged 55-70 years with COVID-19, enrolled during active disease. The chain recombines TRBV2 with TRBJ1-2; no reliable D call. The CDR3 nucleotides read TGTGCCAGCACCCCGTCAGCGGGAAGGGCGAGCGGTGGCTACACCTTC. It specifies CASTPSAGRASGGYTF.